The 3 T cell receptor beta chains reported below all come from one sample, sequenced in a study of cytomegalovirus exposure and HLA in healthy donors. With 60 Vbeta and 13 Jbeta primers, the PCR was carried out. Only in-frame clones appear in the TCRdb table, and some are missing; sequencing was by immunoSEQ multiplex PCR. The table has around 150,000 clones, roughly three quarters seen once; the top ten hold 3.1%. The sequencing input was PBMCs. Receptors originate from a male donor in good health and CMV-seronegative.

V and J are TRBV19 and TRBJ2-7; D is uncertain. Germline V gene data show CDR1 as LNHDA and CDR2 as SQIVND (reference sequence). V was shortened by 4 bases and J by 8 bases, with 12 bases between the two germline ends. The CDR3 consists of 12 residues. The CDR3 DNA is TGTGCCAGTAGTAAGCCCACCTCAAAGCAGTACTTC. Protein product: CASSKPTSKQYF. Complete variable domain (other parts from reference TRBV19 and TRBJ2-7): DGGITQSPKYLFRKEGQNVTLSCEQNLNHDAMYWYRQDPGQGLRLIYYSQIVNDFQKGDIAEGYSVSREKKESFPLTVTSAQKNPTAFYLCASSKPTSKQYFGPGTRLTVT.

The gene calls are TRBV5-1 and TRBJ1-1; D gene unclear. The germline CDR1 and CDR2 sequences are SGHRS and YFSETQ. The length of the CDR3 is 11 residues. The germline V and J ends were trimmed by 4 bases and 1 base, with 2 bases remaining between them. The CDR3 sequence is CASSRNTEAFF. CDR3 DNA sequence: TGCGCCAGCAGCCGGAACACTGAAGCTTTCTTT.

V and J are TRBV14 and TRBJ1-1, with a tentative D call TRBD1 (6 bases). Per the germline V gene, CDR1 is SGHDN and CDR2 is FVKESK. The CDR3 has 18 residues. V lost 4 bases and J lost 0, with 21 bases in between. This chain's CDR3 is CASSLRTVREGVNTEAFF. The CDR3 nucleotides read TGTGCCAGCAGCCTCAGGACAGTTCGCGAAGGGGTGAACACTGAAGCTTTCTTT.